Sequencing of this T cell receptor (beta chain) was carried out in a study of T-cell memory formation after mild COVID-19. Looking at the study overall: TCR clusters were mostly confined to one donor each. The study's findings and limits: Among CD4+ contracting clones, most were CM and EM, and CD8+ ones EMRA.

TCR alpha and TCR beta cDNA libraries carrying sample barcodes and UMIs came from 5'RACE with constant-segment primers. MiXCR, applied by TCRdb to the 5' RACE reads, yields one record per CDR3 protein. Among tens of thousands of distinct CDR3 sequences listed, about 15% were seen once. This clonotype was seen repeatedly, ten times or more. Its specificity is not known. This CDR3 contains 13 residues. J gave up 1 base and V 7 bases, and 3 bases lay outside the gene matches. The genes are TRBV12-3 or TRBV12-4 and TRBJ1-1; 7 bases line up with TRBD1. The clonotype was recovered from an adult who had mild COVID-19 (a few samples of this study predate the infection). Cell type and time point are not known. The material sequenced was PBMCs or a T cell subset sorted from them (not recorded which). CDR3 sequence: CASKQGRNTEAFF. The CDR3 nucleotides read TGTGCCAGCAAACAGGGGAGGAACACTGAAGCTTTCTTT.